One sample yielded the 15 T cell receptor beta chains listed below, sequenced in a study of T cells in localized non-small cell lung cancer. TCRdb's copy holds only in-frame clones and misses some; the assay was immunoSEQ multiplex PCR. Of about 2,100 clones listed, roughly 34% are singletons. This specimen consisted of normal lung tissue next to the tumor, obtained before any cancer treatment. The receptors come from a male donor older than 55 with stage I squamous cell lung carcinoma.

The V and J genes are TRBV30 and TRBJ2-1, with D unresolved. Trimming stripped 0 bases from V and 8 bases from J, with 5 bases between. Germline V gene lookup returns CDR1 GTSNPN and CDR2 SVGIG (reference sequence). The CDR3 sequence is 11 residues long. CDR3 in amino acids: CAWSVGDEQFF. Written as DNA, the CDR3 is TGTGCCTGGAGTGTTGGAGATGAGCAGTTCTTC.

CDR3 residues: CASTPSGTGRGAFF. The DNA for the CDR3 is TGTGCCAGCACGCCCTCCGGGACAGGGAGGGGGGCTTTCTTT. This rearrangement joins TRBV28 to TRBJ1-1; 9 nucleotides agree with TRBD1. The germline V gene encodes CDR1 MDHEN and CDR2 SYDVKM. This CDR3 is built from 14 residues. With V trimmed by 7 bases and J by 11 bases, 14 bases remained unmatched. The full variable domain, in which reference TRBV28 and TRBJ1-1 provide the parts outside the CDR3, is DVKVTQSSRYLVKRTGEKVFLECVQDMDHENMFWYRQDPGLGLRLIYFSYDVKMKEKGDIPEGYSVSREKKERFSLILESASTNQTSMYLCASTPSGTGRGAFFGQGTRLTVV.

To note about this clone: At one end the junction does not follow the germline gene, possibly because of a read error. The genes are TRBV6-8 and TRBJ1-1, with 7 bases aligning to TRBD1. CDR3 length: 13 residues. Germline V CDR1 and CDR2: MNHGY, SAAAGT. Here the CDR3 reads CAISQGGWTEAFF. The CDR3 DNA is TGTGCCATCAGTCAGGGGGGTTGGACTGAAGCTTTCTTT.

This clone is deemed large. This chain uses TRBV11-3 with TRBJ2-7, with a weak D call TRBD2 (6 bases). The germline CDR1 and CDR2 sequences are SGHNT and YENEEA. Trimming removed 3 bases from V and 7 bases from J, with 19 bases in between. CDR3 length: 15 amino acids. The CDR3 bases are TGTGCCAGCAGCTTGGGACCCTCGACGGCGGGAGAGCAGTACTTC. Translating it yields CASSLGPSTAGEQYF.

This clone was recorded a few times. CDR3 sequence: CASSRTGGGYEQYF. The CDR3 DNA is TGTGCCAGCAGCCGAACAGGGGGAGGCTACGAGCAGTACTTC. The J gene is TRBJ2-7, the V gene TRBV28; 8 positions agree with TRBD1. The germline V gene has CDR1 MDHEN and CDR2 SYDVKM. The CDR3 covers 14 residues. With V trimmed by 6 bases and J by 3 bases, 7 bases remained unmatched.

This sequence joins TRBV28 and TRBJ2-3; TRBD2 matches at 9 bases. There are 17 residues in the CDR3. Germline V gene sequence: CDR1 MDHEN, CDR2 SYDVKM. The V gene end was trimmed by 5 bases and the J gene end by 2 bases; junction bases not matched to a gene: 11. The DNA of the CDR3 is TGTGCCAGCAGTCACTGGGGACTAGCAGCTCCCACAGATACGCAGTATTTT. Residues: CASSHWGLAAPTDTQYF.

V gene TRBV9 combines with J gene TRBJ2-1; 11 nucleotides line up with TRBD2. V gave up 3 bases and J gave up 5 bases; unmatched junction bases: 4. CDR1 SGDLS and CDR2 YYNGEE come from the germline V gene. This CDR3 region has 15 residues. The CDR3 nucleotides are TGTGCCAGCAGCGCCGGGACTAGCGGAAACAATGAGCAGTTCTTC. Translated, it gives CASSAGTSGNNEQFF.

DNA for the CDR3: TGCAGCGTTGAATACAGGGGTCGGAACACTGAAGCTTTCTTT. Protein: CSVEYRGRNTEAFF. The J gene is TRBJ1-1, the V gene TRBV29-1, with TRBD1 matching 7 bases. J gave up 1 base and V 2 bases, and 4 bases lay outside the gene matches. The CDR3 runs to 14 residues. In germline, CDR1 is SQVTM, CDR2 ANQGSEA.

By share, this clone counts as large. The V and J genes are TRBV15 and TRBJ1-5; no definite D call. The CDR3 has 16 residues. V was cut by 3 bases and J by 5 bases, with 17 bases left in between. Germline V CDR1 and CDR2: LNHNV, YYDKDF (reference sequence). The CDR3 region has the DNA TGTGCCACCAGCAGTCAGATAGGAACCAGCCATCAGCCCCAGCATTTT. Translation: CATSSQIGTSHQPQHF. Full variable domain (missing parts from reference TRBV15 and TRBJ1-5): DAMVIQNPRYQVTQFGKPVTLSCSQTLNHNVMYWYQQKSSQAPKLLFHYYDKDFNNEADTPDNFQSRRPNTSFCFLDIRSPGLGDTAMYLCATSSQIGTSHQPQHFGDGTRLSIL.

This clone showed up just a few times. The V gene is TRBV9, the J gene TRBJ2-7; 7 bases are a match to TRBD1. V lost 3 bases and J lost 2; bases outside the gene matches: 5. Germline values: CDR1 SGDLS, CDR2 YYNGEE. This CDR3 has 14 residues. CDR3 nucleotides: TGTGCCAGCAGCGACCGGGACAGAGCCTACGAGCAGTACTTC. Protein product: CASSDRDRAYEQYF.

Only a few counts were recorded for this clone. The chain couples TRBV6-8 to TRBJ2-2; tentatively, D is TRBD2 (5 bases). The length of the CDR3 is 14 residues. Germline CDR1 and CDR2: MNHGY and SAAAGT. Trimming took off 5 bases at V and 1 base at J, with 8 bases between the two ends. CDR3 DNA: TGTGCCAGCAGTGACTACGAGAACACCGGGGAGCTGTTTTTT. Amino acids: CASSDYENTGELFF.

This clone is judged medium-sized (0.01 to 0.1%). V usage is TRBV9 and J usage is TRBJ2-1; TRBD1 or TRBD2 may be the D gene (5 bases each). V was shortened by 3 bases and J by 10 bases, with 20 bases between the two germline ends. Germline V lookup: CDR1 SGDLS, CDR2 YYNGEE. This CDR3 is built from 15 residues. The CDR3 sequence is CASSGTGTPFAEQFF. The CDR3, as DNA: TGTGCCAGCAGCGGAACCGGGACCCCGTTCGCGGAGCAGTTCTTC.

This clone appeared a few times. The chain uses TRBV6-7 and TRBJ1-2; D perhaps matches TRBD1 (6 bases). TRBV6-7 is known as an ORF, though its function is uncertain. The CDR3 totals 14 residues. V was shortened by 7 bases and J by 1 base, with 13 bases between the two germline ends. As DNA, the CDR3 is TGTGCCAGCACCTCCCAGGGGATTAACTATGGCTACACCTTC. Translated: CASTSQGINYGYTF.

In this sample, this clone turned up a few times. The chain combines TRBV14 with TRBJ2-2; unclear D gene. In germline, CDR1 is SGHDN, CDR2 FVKESK. The germline V and J ends were trimmed by 0 bases and 9 bases, with 14 bases remaining between them. This CDR3 spans 15 amino acids. Here the CDR3 DNA reads TGTGCCAGCAGCCAAGATTTTGGCTCACCACGGGAGCTGTTTTTT. It yields the protein CASSQDFGSPRELFF.

Sample share makes this clone hyperexpanded. This chain connects TRBV11-3 to TRBJ2-3; a weak D match, TRBD2 (6 bases). Trimming took 1 base from V and 0 from J, leaving 11 bases between them. CDR1 is SGHNT and CDR2 is YENEEA in the germline V gene. The CDR3 is 16 amino acids. The CDR3 DNA sequence: TGTGCCAGCAGCTTAGTGGGCGGGATTAGCACAGATACGCAGTATTTT. This codes for CASSLVGGISTDTQYF.